This is a list of T cell receptor beta chains from one sample in a study of cytomegalovirus exposure and HLA in healthy donors. The repertoire was sequenced with immunoSEQ multiplex PCR; TCRdb's copy has only in-frame clones and lacks some. The table shows under 200,000 clones, with about 79% occurring only once. The sequenced sample consisted of PBMCs. Source of these receptors: a man in his forties or fifties in good health and CMV-seropositive. The CDR3 runs from the conserved cysteine through the conserved F or W. Each record gives: clone size, CDR3 length, J gene, V gene, D gene, CDR3 protein, CDR3 DNA. The D gene is left open where the match is weak. Size is stated for part of the rows, as once, few or many counts, or as a class when the clone is expanded.

clone_size: .
cdr3_length: 11
j_call: TRBJ2-3
v_call: TRBV6-5
d_call: .
cdr3_aa: CASSFQDTQYF
cdr3_nt: TGTGCCAGCAGTTTCCAAGATACGCAGTATTTT

clone_size: once
cdr3_length: 16
j_call: TRBJ2-1
v_call: TRBV5-1
d_call: .
cdr3_aa: CASSLGVRGAHNEQFF
cdr3_nt: TGCGCCAGCAGCTTGGGAGTCCGGGGGGCCCACAATGAGCAGTTCTTC

clone_size: .
cdr3_length: 17
j_call: TRBJ1-1
v_call: TRBV7-9
d_call: TRBD1
cdr3_aa: CASSLSQGASRVGEAFF
cdr3_nt: TGTGCCAGCAGCTTATCACAGGGGGCGTCTCGAGTCGGTGAAGCTTTCTTT

clone_size: .
cdr3_length: 15
j_call: TRBJ2-3
v_call: TRBV9
d_call: TRBD2
cdr3_aa: CASSGTSGGTDTQYF
cdr3_nt: TGTGCCAGCAGCGGCACTAGCGGGGGGACAGATACGCAGTATTTT

clone_size: .
cdr3_length: 16
j_call: TRBJ2-4
v_call: TRBV14
d_call: .
cdr3_aa: CASSQAVAGEGNIQYF
cdr3_nt: TGTGCCAGCAGCCAAGCGGTAGCAGGGGAAGGGAACATTCAGTACTTC

clone_size: .
cdr3_length: 14
j_call: TRBJ2-5
v_call: TRBV15
d_call: TRBD2
cdr3_aa: CATETGTRTETQYF
cdr3_nt: TGTGCCACCGAAACCGGGACTAGAACAGAGACCCAGTACTTC

clone_size: .
cdr3_length: 12
j_call: TRBJ2-2
v_call: TRBV30
d_call: .
cdr3_aa: CAYKANTGELFF
cdr3_nt: TGCGCCTACAAAGCGAACACCGGGGAGCTGTTTTTT

clone_size: .
cdr3_length: 15
j_call: TRBJ2-3
v_call: TRBV7-8
d_call: TRBD1
cdr3_aa: CAGSFGQGAVDTQYF
cdr3_nt: TGTGCCGGCAGCTTCGGACAGGGGGCAGTTGATACGCAGTATTTT

clone_size: .
cdr3_length: 15
j_call: TRBJ2-1
v_call: TRBV7-2
d_call: .
cdr3_aa: CASSWLLGADNEQFF
cdr3_nt: TGTGCCAGCAGCTGGCTTTTGGGGGCCGACAATGAGCAGTTCTTC

clone_size: few
cdr3_length: 14
j_call: TRBJ1-1
v_call: TRBV11-2
d_call: .
cdr3_aa: CASSLDSGVMDAFF
cdr3_nt: TGTGCCAGCAGTCTCGACTCCGGGGTAATGGATGCTTTCTTT

clone_size: .
cdr3_length: 15
j_call: TRBJ2-3
v_call: TRBV29-1
d_call: .
cdr3_aa: CSVEDFPAHPDTQYF
cdr3_nt: TGCAGCGTTGAAGATTTCCCAGCGCACCCAGATACGCAGTATTTT

clone_size: .
cdr3_length: 17
j_call: TRBJ2-1
v_call: TRBV9
d_call: TRBD1
cdr3_aa: CASSVAPTGDLYNEQFF
cdr3_nt: TGTGCCAGCAGCGTAGCGCCTACAGGGGACCTATACAATGAGCAGTTCTTC

clone_size: .
cdr3_length: 16
j_call: TRBJ1-5
v_call: TRBV6-1
d_call: .
cdr3_aa: CASSEASGYSNQPQHF
cdr3_nt: TGTGCCAGCAGTGAAGCGTCCGGTTATAGCAATCAGCCCCAGCATTTT

clone_size: .
cdr3_length: 16
j_call: TRBJ2-2
v_call: TRBV13
d_call: .
cdr3_aa: CASSPIGTLNTGELFF
cdr3_nt: TGTGCCAGCAGCCCCATCGGGACTTTGAACACCGGGGAGCTGTTTTTT

clone_size: .
cdr3_length: 17
j_call: TRBJ2-1
v_call: TRBV4-2
d_call: TRBD2
cdr3_aa: CASSQDQGTSGGNEQFF
cdr3_nt: TGTGCCAGCAGCCAAGATCAAGGGACTAGCGGGGGCAATGAGCAGTTCTTC

clone_size: few
cdr3_length: 17
j_call: TRBJ1-5
v_call: TRBV2
d_call: TRBD1
cdr3_aa: CASSDTPGQGRNQPQHF
cdr3_nt: TGTGCCAGCAGTGACACTCCAGGACAGGGGCGAAATCAGCCCCAGCATTTT

clone_size: .
cdr3_length: 14
j_call: TRBJ1-1
v_call: TRBV5-6
d_call: .
cdr3_aa: CASSFQTVNTEAFF
cdr3_nt: TGTGCCAGCAGCTTCCAGACAGTGAACACTGAAGCTTTCTTT

clone_size: once
cdr3_length: 14
j_call: TRBJ1-1
v_call: TRBV7-2
d_call: .
cdr3_aa: CASSLTLVNTEAFF
cdr3_nt: TGTGCCAGCAGCTTGACCCTAGTGAACACTGAAGCTTTCTTT

clone_size: .
cdr3_length: 18
j_call: TRBJ1-2
v_call: TRBV5-1
d_call: TRBD1
cdr3_aa: CASSLAAGQGASNYGYTF
cdr3_nt: TGCGCCAGCAGCTTGGCGGCGGGACAGGGGGCGTCTAACTATGGCTACACCTTC

clone_size: .
cdr3_length: 16
j_call: TRBJ2-3
v_call: TRBV9
d_call: TRBD1
cdr3_aa: CASSVFGQGNTDTQYF
cdr3_nt: TGTGCCAGCAGCGTATTCGGACAGGGGAACACAGATACGCAGTATTTT

clone_size: .
cdr3_length: 12
j_call: TRBJ1-2
v_call: TRBV7-9
d_call: .
cdr3_aa: CASSLRENGYTF
cdr3_nt: TGTGCCAGCAGCTTGAGAGAGAATGGCTACACCTTC

clone_size: few
cdr3_length: 17
j_call: TRBJ1-1
v_call: TRBV7-9
d_call: .
cdr3_aa: CASRPGIGGPGNTEAFF
cdr3_nt: TGTGCCAGCAGGCCGGGAATCGGGGGGCCGGGGAACACTGAAGCTTTCTTT

clone_size: .
cdr3_length: 17
j_call: TRBJ2-1
v_call: TRBV5-1
d_call: .
cdr3_aa: CASSPAPERGSYNEQFF
cdr3_nt: TGCGCCAGCAGCCCCGCACCTGAAAGAGGCTCCTACAATGAGCAGTTCTTC

clone_size: .
cdr3_length: 13
j_call: TRBJ2-5
v_call: TRBV4-3
d_call: .
cdr3_aa: CASSPQEGETQYF
cdr3_nt: TGCGCCAGCAGCCCCCAGGAGGGCGAGACCCAGTACTTC

clone_size: .
cdr3_length: 20
j_call: TRBJ2-1
v_call: TRBV9
d_call: TRBD2
cdr3_aa: CASRRPLAGGALPPHNEQFF
cdr3_nt: TGTGCCAGCAGGCGACCGCTAGCGGGGGGGGCCTTACCCCCCCACAATGAGCAGTTCTTC

clone_size: .
cdr3_length: 15
j_call: TRBJ1-6
v_call: TRBV6-5
d_call: .
cdr3_aa: CASTMAVGNNSPLHF
cdr3_nt: TGTGCCAGCACGATGGCTGTGGGCAATAATTCACCCCTCCACTTT

clone_size: .
cdr3_length: 14
j_call: TRBJ1-3
v_call: TRBV10-3
d_call: .
cdr3_aa: CAIWGGSSGNTIYF
cdr3_nt: TGTGCCATCTGGGGGGGTTCCTCTGGAAACACCATATATTTT

clone_size: .
cdr3_length: 12
j_call: TRBJ2-2
v_call: TRBV4-2
d_call: .
cdr3_aa: CASSQDWGGLFF
cdr3_nt: TGTGCCAGCAGCCAAGACTGGGGGGGCCTGTTTTTT